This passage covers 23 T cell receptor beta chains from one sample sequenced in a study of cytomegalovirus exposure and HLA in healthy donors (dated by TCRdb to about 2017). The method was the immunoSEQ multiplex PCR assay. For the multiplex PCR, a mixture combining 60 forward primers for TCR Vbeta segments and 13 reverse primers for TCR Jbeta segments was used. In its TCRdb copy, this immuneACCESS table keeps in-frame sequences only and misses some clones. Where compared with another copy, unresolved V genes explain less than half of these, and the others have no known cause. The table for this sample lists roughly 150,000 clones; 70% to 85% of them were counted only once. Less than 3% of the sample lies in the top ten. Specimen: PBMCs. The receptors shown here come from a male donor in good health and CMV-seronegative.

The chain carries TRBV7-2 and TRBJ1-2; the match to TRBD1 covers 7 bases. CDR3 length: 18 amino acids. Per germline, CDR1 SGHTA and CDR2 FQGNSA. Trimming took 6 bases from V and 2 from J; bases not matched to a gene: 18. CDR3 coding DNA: TGTGCCAGCAGTGGTTCCCTCGGGACAGATCTTTTGAACTATGGCTACACCTTC. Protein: CASSGSLGTDLLNYGYTF.

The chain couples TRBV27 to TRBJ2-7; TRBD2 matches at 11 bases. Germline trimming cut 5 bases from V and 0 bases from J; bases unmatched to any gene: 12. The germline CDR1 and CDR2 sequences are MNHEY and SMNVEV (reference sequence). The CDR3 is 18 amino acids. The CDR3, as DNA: TGTGCCAGCAGTCCCGGCCCCGGTAGCGGGAGGGCCTCCTACGAGCAGTACTTC. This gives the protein CASSPGPGSGRASYEQYF.

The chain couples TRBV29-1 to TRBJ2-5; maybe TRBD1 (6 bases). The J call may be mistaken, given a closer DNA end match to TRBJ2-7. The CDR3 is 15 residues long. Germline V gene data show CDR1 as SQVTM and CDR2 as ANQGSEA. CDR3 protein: CSVTNKGHLSYEQYF. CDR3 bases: TGCAGCGTAACAAACAAGGGACACCTCTCCTACGAGCAGTACTTC.

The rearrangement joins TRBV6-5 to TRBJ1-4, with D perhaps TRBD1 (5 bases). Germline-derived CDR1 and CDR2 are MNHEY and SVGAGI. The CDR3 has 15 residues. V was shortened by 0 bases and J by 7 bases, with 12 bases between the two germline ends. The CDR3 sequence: CASSYSGLDSEKLFF. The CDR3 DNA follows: TGTGCCAGCAGTTACTCAGGGTTAGACAGTGAAAAACTGTTTTTT.

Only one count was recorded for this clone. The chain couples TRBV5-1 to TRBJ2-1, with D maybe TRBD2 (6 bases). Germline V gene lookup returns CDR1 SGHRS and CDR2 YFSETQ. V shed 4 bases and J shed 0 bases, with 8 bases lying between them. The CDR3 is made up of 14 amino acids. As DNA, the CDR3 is TGCGCCAGCAGCGAGGACTACTCCTACAATGAGCAGTTCTTC. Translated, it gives CASSEDYSYNEQFF.

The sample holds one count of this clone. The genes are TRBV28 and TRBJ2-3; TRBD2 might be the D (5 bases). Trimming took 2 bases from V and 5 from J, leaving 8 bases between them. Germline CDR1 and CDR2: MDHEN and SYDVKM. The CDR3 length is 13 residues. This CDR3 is CASSLDYRDTQYF. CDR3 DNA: TGTGCCAGCAGTTTAGACTATCGAGATACGCAGTATTTT.

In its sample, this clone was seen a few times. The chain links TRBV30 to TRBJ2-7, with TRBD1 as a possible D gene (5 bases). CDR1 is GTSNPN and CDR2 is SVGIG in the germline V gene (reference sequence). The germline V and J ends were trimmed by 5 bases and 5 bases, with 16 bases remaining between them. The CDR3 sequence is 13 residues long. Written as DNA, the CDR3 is TGTGCCTGGTCCGTAACGGACAACCACGAGCAGTACTTC. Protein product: CAWSVTDNHEQYF.

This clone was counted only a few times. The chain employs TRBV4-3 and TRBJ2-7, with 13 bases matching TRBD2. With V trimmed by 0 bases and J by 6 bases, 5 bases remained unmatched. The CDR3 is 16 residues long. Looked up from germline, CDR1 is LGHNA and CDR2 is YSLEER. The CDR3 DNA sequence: TGCGCCAGCAGCCAAGACACTAGCGGGAGGGCCACCGAGCAGTACTTC. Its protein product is CASSQDTSGRATEQYF.

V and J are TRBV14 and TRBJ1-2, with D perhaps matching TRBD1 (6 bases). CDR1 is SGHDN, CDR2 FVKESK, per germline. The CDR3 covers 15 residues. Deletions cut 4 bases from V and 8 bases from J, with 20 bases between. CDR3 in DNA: TGTGCCAGCAGCCTCCTTACAGGGTACTCCCAAGGCTACACCTTC. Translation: CASSLLTGYSQGYTF.

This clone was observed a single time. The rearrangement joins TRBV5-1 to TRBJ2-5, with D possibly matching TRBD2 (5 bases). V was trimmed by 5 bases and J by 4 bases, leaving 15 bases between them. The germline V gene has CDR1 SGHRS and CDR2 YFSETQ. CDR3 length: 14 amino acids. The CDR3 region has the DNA TGCGCCAGCAGTAAACTACTAGGCGGAGAGACCCAGTACTTC. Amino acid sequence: CASSKLLGGETQYF.

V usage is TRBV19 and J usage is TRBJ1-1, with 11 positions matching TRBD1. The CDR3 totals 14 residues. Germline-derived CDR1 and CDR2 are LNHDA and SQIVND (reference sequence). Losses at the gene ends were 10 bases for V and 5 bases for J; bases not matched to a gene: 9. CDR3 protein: CATSWTGGSTEAFF. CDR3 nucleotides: TGTGCCACGTCTTGGACAGGGGGCAGTACTGAAGCTTTCTTT.

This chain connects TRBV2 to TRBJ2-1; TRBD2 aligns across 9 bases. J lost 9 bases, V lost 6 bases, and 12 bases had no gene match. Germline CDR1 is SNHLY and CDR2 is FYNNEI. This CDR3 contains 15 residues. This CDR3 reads CASSRTLGGRGEQFF. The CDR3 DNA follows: TGTGCCAGCAGCCGAACCCTGGGCGGGAGGGGTGAGCAGTTCTTC.

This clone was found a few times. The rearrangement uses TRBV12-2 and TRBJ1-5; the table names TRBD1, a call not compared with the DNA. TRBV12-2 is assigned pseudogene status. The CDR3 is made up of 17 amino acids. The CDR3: CASRLAQVGAPKGPQHF. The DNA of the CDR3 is TGTGCAAGTCGCTTAGCGCAGGTTGGGGCACCCAAAGGGCCCCAGCATTTT.

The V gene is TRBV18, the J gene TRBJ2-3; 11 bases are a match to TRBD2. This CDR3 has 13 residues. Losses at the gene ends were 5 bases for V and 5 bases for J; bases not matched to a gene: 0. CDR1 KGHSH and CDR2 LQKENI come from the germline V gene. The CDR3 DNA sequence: TGTGCCAGCTCAGGACTAGCGGGAGATACGCAGTATTTT. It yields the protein CASSGLAGDTQYF.

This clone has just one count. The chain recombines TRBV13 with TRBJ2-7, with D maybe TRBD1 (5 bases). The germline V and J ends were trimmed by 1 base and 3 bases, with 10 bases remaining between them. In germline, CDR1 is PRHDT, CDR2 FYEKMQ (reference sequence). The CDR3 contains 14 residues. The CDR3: CASSLVSGNYEQYF. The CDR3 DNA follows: TGTGCCAGCAGCTTAGTTTCAGGGAACTACGAGCAGTACTTC.

CDR3 coding DNA: TGCGCCAGCATCCGACAGATGCGAGACTACGAGCAGTACTTC. Amino acid sequence: CASIRQMRDYEQYF. The rearrangement joins TRBV23-1 to TRBJ2-7; tentative D call: TRBD1 (5 bases). TRBV23-1 is an ORF for which the function is uncertain. The CDR3 is 14 amino acids. The V end lost 7 bases, the J end lost 3 bases, and 16 bases lay between the germline ends.

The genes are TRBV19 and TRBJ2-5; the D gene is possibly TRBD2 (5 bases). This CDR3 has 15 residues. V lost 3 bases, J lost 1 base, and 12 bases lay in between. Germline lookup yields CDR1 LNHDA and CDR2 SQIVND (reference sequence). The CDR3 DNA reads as TGTGCCAGTAGTATCTCGGGGTGGCGCCAAGAGACCCAGTACTTC. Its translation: CASSISGWRQETQYF.

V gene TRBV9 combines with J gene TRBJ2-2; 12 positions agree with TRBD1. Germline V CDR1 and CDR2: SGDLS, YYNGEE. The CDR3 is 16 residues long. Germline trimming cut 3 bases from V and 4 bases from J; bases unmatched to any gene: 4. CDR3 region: CASSALGQGATGELFF. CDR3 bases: TGTGCCAGCAGCGCCCTGGGACAGGGGGCCACCGGGGAGCTGTTTTTT.

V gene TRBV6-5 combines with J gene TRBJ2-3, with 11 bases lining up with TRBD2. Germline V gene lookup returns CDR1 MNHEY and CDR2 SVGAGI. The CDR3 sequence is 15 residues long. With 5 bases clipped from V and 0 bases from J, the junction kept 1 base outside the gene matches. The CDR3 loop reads CASSGLAGSTDTQYF. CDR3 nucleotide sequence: TGTGCCAGCAGTGGACTAGCGGGTAGCACAGATACGCAGTATTTT.

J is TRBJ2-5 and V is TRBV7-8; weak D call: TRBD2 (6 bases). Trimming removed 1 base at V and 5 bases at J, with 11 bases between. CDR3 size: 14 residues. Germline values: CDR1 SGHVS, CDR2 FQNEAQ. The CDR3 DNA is TGTGCCAGCAGCTTAGGGCGAGGGAGGGAGACCCAGTACTTC. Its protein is CASSLGRGRETQYF.

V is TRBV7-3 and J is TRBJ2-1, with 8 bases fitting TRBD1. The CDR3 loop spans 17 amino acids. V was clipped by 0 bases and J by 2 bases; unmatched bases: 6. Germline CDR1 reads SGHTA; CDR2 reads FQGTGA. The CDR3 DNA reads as TGTGCCAGCAGCTTAACTTTATCAGGGGGCGCCTACAATGAGCAGTTCTTC. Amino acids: CASSLTLSGGAYNEQFF.

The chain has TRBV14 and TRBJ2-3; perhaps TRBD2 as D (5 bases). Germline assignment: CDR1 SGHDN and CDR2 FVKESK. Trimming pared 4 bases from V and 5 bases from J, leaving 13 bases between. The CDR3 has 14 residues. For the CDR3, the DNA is TGTGCCAGCAGCCCCCCGCTCGGGGTAGATACGCAGTATTTT. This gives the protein CASSPPLGVDTQYF.

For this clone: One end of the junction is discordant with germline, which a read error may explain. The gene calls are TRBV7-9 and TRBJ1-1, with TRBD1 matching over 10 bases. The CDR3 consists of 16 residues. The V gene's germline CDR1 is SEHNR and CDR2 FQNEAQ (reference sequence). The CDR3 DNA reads TGTTCCAGCAGCTTAGTCCTTCCGGACAGGGGGAAGGGAGCTTTCTTT. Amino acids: CSSSLVLPDRGKGAFF. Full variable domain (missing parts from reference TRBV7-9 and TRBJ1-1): DTGVSQNPRHKITKRGQNVTFRCDPISEHNRLYWYRQTLGQGPEFLTYFQNEAQLEKSRLLSDRFSAERPKGSFSTLEIQRTEQGDSAMYLCSSSLVLPDRGKGAFFGQGTRLTVV.